This TCR beta chain was observed in a study of blood T cell repertoires in COVID-19. On the study more broadly: Both acute and convalescent COVID-19 samples were obtained from the United States, Italy and Spain.

In the original processing: It was from reference gene primer amplification that nucleated cell counts were estimated. Libraries were prepared by immunoSEQ multiplex PCR; TCRdb keeps only in-frame clonotypes and omits some of them. Clone size and V and J calls were adopted from that table, with D and trimming inferred from the DNA. The repertoire has about 140,000 clones, about 88% of them found once; the top ten carry about 5.8%. The V segment lost 1 base and the J segment 7 bases; nucleotides outside the gene matches: 7. The CDR3 contains 14 residues. Per the germline V gene, CDR1 is SGHVS and CDR2 is FNYEAQ.

This TCR derives from a human donor in a cohort sampled during active COVID-19. The rearrangement uses TRBV7-6 and TRBJ2-7; TRBD2 aligns across 7 bases. The sequencing sample was made of peripheral blood. CDR3 nucleotide sequence: TGTGCCAGCAGCTTAGGTTATCAAGCGGGGGAGCAGTACTTC. Translation gives CASSLGYQAGEQYF.